This T cell receptor (beta chain) was sequenced in a study of T cell repertoires in cytomegalovirus infection. TCRdb itself ran the reads through MiXCR, one entry per CDR3 protein. The table includes just under 550,000 distinct CDR3 sequences, roughly 29% detected once. V dropped 4 bases and J dropped 14; count of bases not matched to a gene: 5. Germline CDR1 SGHNT, CDR2 YYREEE (reference sequence). This CDR3 has 12 amino acids. The sequence came from a human donor in good health (CMV status not recorded). Some clones in this sample may be carry-over from other donors' samples. This chain uses TRBV5-4 with TRBJ1-6, with 8 bases matching TRBD1. The specimen was PBMCs. The CDR3 DNA sequence: TGTGCCAGCAGCCCAAGGACAGGGACCCTCCACTTT. Its translation is CASSPRTGTLHF.